The text below deals with one TCR beta chain. In the authors' workflow: The authors estimated nucleated cell counts from reference gene primer amplification. The protocol was immunoSEQ multiplex PCR, while the TCRdb copy is restricted to in-frame clones and leaves out a portion. V, J and clone size derive from that table, while D and trimming were established from the DNA sequence. Of over 130,000 clones in the sample, approximately 78% are singletons; the top ten hold roughly 3.9%. The data are from a study of blood T cell repertoires in COVID-19. Study in general: Samples taken during acute and convalescent COVID-19 were collected in the United States, Italy and Spain. T cells, B-cell-depleted T cells, or PBMCs provided the cDNA or gDNA that served as material.

This CDR3 is 13 amino acids long. The germline V gene has CDR1 SNHLY and CDR2 FYNNEI. V gave up 1 base and J gave up 7 bases, with 10 bases separating them. J is TRBJ1-1 and V is TRBV2, with D unresolved. This clonotype originated in a woman of 80 years or more with acute or convalescent COVID-19. Sequencing was performed on peripheral blood. DNA for the CDR3: TGTGCCAGCAGTGAAGTCCGGGGTCTTGAAGCTTTCTTT. Translation gives CASSEVRGLEAFF.